The present T cell receptor beta chain was sequenced within a study of T cells in Graves' hyperthyroidism and ophthalmopathy. The TCR beta CDR3 regions underwent amplification using RNA transcripts as the source. TCR CDR3 regions were first amplified by RT-PCR with HTBI primers. TCRdb independently ran MiXCR on the multiplex PCR reads; one entry per CDR3 protein. The data hold 490,000 or so distinct CDR3 sequences, with 15% to 20% observed a single time. This clonotype showed up many times. Uncontrolled infection, other autoimmune disease, pregnancy or lactation barred patients from enrollment. The CDR3 totals 13 residues. Germline CDR1 reads SGHNT; CDR2 reads YYREEE (reference sequence). The V and J ends lost 4 bases and 7 bases respectively, with 13 bases between them.

The clonotype was recovered from a man between 40 and 49 years old with Graves' ophthalmopathy. J is TRBJ2-3 and V is TRBV5-4; D uncertain. The sample taken for sequencing was blood. This CDR3 reads CASSPSARNTQYF. In DNA form, the CDR3 reads TGTGCCAGCAGCCCGTCCGCGAGGAATACGCAGTATTTT.